A single sample gave rise to the 21 T cell receptor beta chains below, sequenced in a study of PD-1 blockade in classical Hodgkin lymphoma. As for time point: cycle 4 day 1 (C4D1), after more than five weeks of nivolumab. Every patient was affected by relapse after autologous stem cell transplantation, while exposure to brentuximab vedotin was not uniform. Magnetic depletion of unwanted cells isolated CD4+ T cells from thawed PBMCs. The table came from immunoSEQ multiplex PCR; TCRdb's copy has only in-frame clones and leaves some out. Seen here are under 15,000 clones, roughly 83% observed once, and the top ten hold around 0.92%. Here the sequenced sample was CD4+ T cells from blood, taken before the fourth cycle of nivolumab. The receptors were gathered from a human donor with classical Hodgkin lymphoma.

The chain links TRBV6-6 to TRBJ1-3; D gene unclear. The CDR3 contains 14 residues. CDR1 MNHNY and CDR2 SVGAGI come from the germline V gene (reference sequence). Trimming took 2 bases from V and 4 from J, leaving 9 bases between them. CDR3 region: CASSYKTAGNTIYF. CDR3 DNA: TGTGCCAGCAGTTACAAAACTGCAGGAAACACCATATATTTT.

This clone was observed once. The chain recombines TRBV28 with TRBJ2-5, with D tentatively TRBD1 or TRBD2 (6 bases each). V shed 4 bases and J shed 4 bases, with 16 bases lying between them. CDR3 length: 15 residues. The V gene's germline CDR1 is MDHEN and CDR2 SYDVKM. The CDR3 reads CASSSWGRGVETQYF. The CDR3 coding sequence is TGTGCCAGCAGTTCCTGGGGGCGCGGGGTAGAGACCCAGTACTTC. Complete variable domain (other parts from reference TRBV28 and TRBJ2-5): DVKVTQSSRYLVKRTGEKVFLECVQDMDHENMFWYRQDPGLGLRLIYFSYDVKMKEKGDIPEGYSVSREKKERFSLILESASTNQTSMYLCASSSWGRGVETQYFGPGTRLLVL.

This chain joins TRBV11-2 and TRBJ1-3, with a possible D match to TRBD1 (6 bases). Germline V gives CDR1 SGHAT, CDR2 FQNNGV. V was pared by 4 bases and J by 2 bases, with 15 bases between. The CDR3 consists of 16 residues. CDR3 bases: TGTGCCAGCAGCTCGTACAGGGAGGGGCCTGGAAACACCATATATTTT. This gives the protein CASSSYREGPGNTIYF.

This clone was counted a few times. The chain uses TRBV5-1 and TRBJ1-1, with D possibly TRBD1 on 5 matching bases. CDR3 length: 14 residues. Germline V gene data show CDR1 as SGHRS and CDR2 as YFSETQ. Between the trimmed V and J ends, which lost 2 bases and 1 base, there was a span of 9 bases. The CDR3: CASSFTRANTEAFF. The CDR3, as DNA: TGCGCCAGCAGCTTTACCAGGGCGAACACTGAAGCTTTCTTT.

The chain links TRBV2 to TRBJ2-7; 7 bases align to TRBD2. J lost 2 bases, V lost 3 bases, and 4 bases had no gene match. Germline lookup yields CDR1 SNHLY and CDR2 FYNNEI. This CDR3 spans 14 amino acids. The CDR3 loop reads CASSEEGGPYEQYF. CDR3 bases: TGTGCCAGCAGTGAGGAGGGAGGGCCCTACGAGCAGTACTTC.

This chain uses TRBV11-2 with TRBJ2-3, with TRBD2 identical over 13 bases. The germline V gene has CDR1 SGHAT and CDR2 FQNNGV. Losses at the gene ends were 6 bases for V and 0 bases for J; bases not matched to a gene: 12. The CDR3 has 19 residues. In nucleotides, the CDR3 is TGTGCCAGCAGTTTTGCGGGACTAGCGGGATTAACTAGCACAGATACGCAGTATTTT. Protein product: CASSFAGLAGLTSTDTQYF.

The chain joins TRBV11-1 to TRBJ1-1; possible D gene TRBD1, 6 bases. The V gene's germline CDR1 is SGHAT and CDR2 FQDESV (reference sequence). V lost 3 bases and J 0 bases, leaving 14 bases between the germline ends. The CDR3 consists of 16 residues. The CDR3 reads CASSFGQTLMNTEAFF. The CDR3 coding sequence is TGTGCCAGCAGCTTTGGACAGACCCTAATGAACACTGAAGCTTTCTTT.

In its sample, this clone was seen a few times. The rearrangement joins TRBV10-1 to TRBJ2-1; 8 bases match TRBD1. Per the germline V gene, CDR1 is WNHNN and CDR2 is SYGVQD (reference sequence). With V trimmed by 3 bases and J by 6 bases, 4 bases remained unmatched. The CDR3 runs to 14 residues. CDR3 sequence: CASSDRQGRNEQFF. The CDR3 coding sequence is TGCGCCAGCAGTGACAGACAGGGGCGCAATGAGCAGTTCTTC.

In this sample, this clone turned up once. This chain connects TRBV27 to TRBJ1-1, with D possibly matching TRBD1 (5 bases). Germline-derived CDR1 and CDR2 are MNHEY and SMNVEV (reference sequence). The CDR3 contains 15 residues. Trimming cost V 5 bases and J 0 bases, with 13 bases left between them. For the CDR3, the DNA is TGTGCCAGCAGTCAGGGACCCAGGGTGAACACTGAAGCTTTCTTT. It encodes CASSQGPRVNTEAFF.

The chain has TRBV12-5 and TRBJ1-2; 8 positions match TRBD1. Germline trimming cut 0 bases from V and 0 bases from J; bases unmatched to any gene: 3. Germline CDR1 and CDR2: LGHNT and FRNRAP. The CDR3 runs 16 residues. The CDR3 sequence is CASGLVQGVTNYGYTF. The CDR3 coding sequence is TGTGCTAGTGGTTTGGTACAGGGGGTGACTAACTATGGCTACACCTTC.

The chain is built from TRBV18 and TRBJ2-5; D possibly corresponds to TRBD2 (5 bases). The tail of the sequence fits TRBJ2-7 better, so the J call may be wrong. The CDR3 covers 15 residues. CDR1 is KGHSH and CDR2 is LQKENI in the germline V gene. CDR3 sequence (DNA): TGTGCCAGCTCACCACTGTTGGGAGAGGTCCACGAGCAGTACTTC. Translation: CASSPLLGEVHEQYF.

The gene calls are TRBV5-1 and TRBJ1-4, with 7 bases lining up with TRBD1. The ends lost 0 bases at V and 7 bases at J; junction bases unmatched: 3. The CDR3 totals 14 residues. Per the germline V gene, CDR1 is SGHRS and CDR2 is YFSETQ. The CDR3 nucleotides are TGCGCCAGCAGCTTGGAAGGGGGCAGTGAAAAACTGTTTTTT. Amino acids: CASSLEGGSEKLFF. Full variable domain (remainder filled in from reference TRBV5-1 and TRBJ1-4): KAGVTQTPRYLIKTRGQQVTLSCSPISGHRSVSWYQQTPGQGLQFLFEYFSETQRNKGNFPGRFSGRQFSNSRSEMNVSTLELGDSALYLCASSLEGGSEKLFFGSGTQLSVL.

The rearrangement links TRBV27 to TRBJ1-4, with D possibly being TRBD1 (5 bases). Looked up from germline, CDR1 is MNHEY and CDR2 is SMNVEV (reference sequence). CDR3 size: 18 residues. V lost 4 bases to trimming and J lost 0 bases, with 18 bases between them. Here the CDR3 reads CASSYLTTATSTNEKLFF. The DNA for the CDR3 is TGTGCCAGCAGTTACCTCACGACAGCCACCTCAACTAATGAAAAACTGTTTTTT.

This clone was seen once. This chain joins TRBV5-6 and TRBJ1-5; D perhaps matches TRBD1 (6 bases). Trimming cost V 5 bases and J 0 bases, with 9 bases left between them. This CDR3 has 14 amino acids. Per the germline V gene, CDR1 is SGHDT and CDR2 is YYEEEE. Written as DNA, the CDR3 is TGTGCCAGCAGAAGCAGGGGTAGCAATCAGCCCCAGCATTTT. This sequence encodes CASRSRGSNQPQHF.

The V and J genes are TRBV2 and TRBJ2-7; D not certain. Trimming left V 6 bases short and J 6 bases short, with 9 bases between. Germline V gene data show CDR1 as SNHLY and CDR2 as FYNNEI. The CDR3 length is 11 residues. The CDR3 protein is CASRFSAEQYF. Written as DNA, the CDR3 is TGTGCCAGCAGATTCTCGGCCGAGCAGTACTTC.

V is TRBV18 and J is TRBJ2-3, with TRBD2 identical over 7 bases. The trim removed 1 base at V and 3 bases at J, leaving 1 base unmatched. CDR1 and CDR2 (germline): KGHSH, LQKENI. The CDR3 length is 14 residues. CDR3 DNA: TGTGCCAGCTCACCACGGGGGGGGACAGATACGCAGTATTTT. Protein product: CASSPRGGTDTQYF.

The chain joins TRBV28 to TRBJ2-2; possible D gene TRBD1, 5 bases. CDR3 length: 15 amino acids. V lost 7 bases, J lost 1 base, and 13 bases lay in between. Germline CDR1 MDHEN, CDR2 SYDVKM. The CDR3 coding sequence is TGTGCCAGCACCCCCGGGCAGGGGAACACCGGGGAGCTGTTTTTT. It codes for CASTPGQGNTGELFF.

This chain links TRBV5-4 with TRBJ2-2; D is uncertain. This CDR3 spans 15 amino acids. The V gene lost 0 bases and the J gene lost 1 base, with 7 bases spanning the gap. CDR1 is SGHNT, CDR2 YYREEE, per germline (reference sequence). CDR3 DNA: TGTGCCAGCAGCTTGGGCGAACGGAACACCGGGGAGCTGTTTTTT. Translated, it gives CASSLGERNTGELFF.

The V and J genes are TRBV4-3 and TRBJ1-4; TRBD1 might be the D (6 bases). Germline lookup yields CDR1 LGHNA and CDR2 YSLEER. This CDR3 is 16 amino acids long. The ends were cut back, 0 bases at V and 7 bases at J, with 15 bases in the middle. The CDR3 reads CASSQDWRQVGEKLFF. For the CDR3, the DNA is TGCGCCAGCAGCCAAGATTGGAGACAGGTTGGTGAAAAACTGTTTTTT.

This clone was seen a handful of times. J is TRBJ2-1 and V is TRBV6-5; the D gene could be TRBD1 or TRBD2 (5 bases each). Germline CDR1 and CDR2: MNHEY and SVGAGI. V was pared by 8 bases and J by 13 bases, with 15 bases between. There are 11 residues in the CDR3. The CDR3 DNA is TGTGCCAGCTGGGGGAACGGAGAACAGTTCTTC. Translated: CASWGNGEQFF.

CDR3 region: CASSSVDRGNQPQHF. CDR3 DNA sequence: TGTGCCAGCAGCTCAGTGGACAGGGGGAATCAGCCCCAGCATTTT. The genes are TRBV11-2 and TRBJ1-5; TRBD1 matches at 10 bases. Germline V CDR1 and CDR2: SGHAT, FQNNGV. V dropped 4 bases and J dropped 4; count of bases not matched to a gene: 4. The CDR3 extends over 15 amino acids.